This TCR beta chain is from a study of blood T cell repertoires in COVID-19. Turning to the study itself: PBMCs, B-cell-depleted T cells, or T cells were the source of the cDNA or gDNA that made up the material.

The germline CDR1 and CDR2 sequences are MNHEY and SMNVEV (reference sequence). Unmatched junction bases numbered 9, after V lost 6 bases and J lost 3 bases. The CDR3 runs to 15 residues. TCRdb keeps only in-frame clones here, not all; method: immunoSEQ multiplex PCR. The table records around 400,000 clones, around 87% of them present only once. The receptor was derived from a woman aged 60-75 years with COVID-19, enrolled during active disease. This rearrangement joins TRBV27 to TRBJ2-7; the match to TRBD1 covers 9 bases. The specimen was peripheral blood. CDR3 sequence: CASSSLTGGFYEQYF. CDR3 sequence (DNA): TGTGCCAGCAGCTCCTTGACAGGGGGTTTCTACGAGCAGTACTTC.